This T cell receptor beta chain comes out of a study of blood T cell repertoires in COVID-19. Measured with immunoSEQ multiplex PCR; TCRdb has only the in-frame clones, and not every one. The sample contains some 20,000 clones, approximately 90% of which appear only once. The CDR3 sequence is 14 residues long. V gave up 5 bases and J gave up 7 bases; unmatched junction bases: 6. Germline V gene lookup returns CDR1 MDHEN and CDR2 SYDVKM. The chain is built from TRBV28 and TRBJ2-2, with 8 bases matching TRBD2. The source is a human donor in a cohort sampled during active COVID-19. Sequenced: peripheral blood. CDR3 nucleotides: TGTGCCAGCAGTAAGCGGGAGTCTAGCGGGGAGCTGTTTTTT. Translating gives CASSKRESSGELFF.